Below are 27 T cell receptor beta chains sequenced from a single sample in a study of blood T cell repertoires in COVID-19. Generated by immunoSEQ multiplex PCR, the TCRdb table keeps only in-frame clones and is missing some. Altogether some 490,000 clones are present, 80% to 90% being singletons, with the ten largest covering 3% to 4%. Sequencing used peripheral blood. Every receptor here comes from a human donor in a cohort sampled during active COVID-19.

The genes are TRBV7-9 and TRBJ1-3, with D perhaps matching TRBD1 (6 bases). The CDR3 length is 14 residues. Germline CDR1 and CDR2: SEHNR and FQNEAQ (reference sequence). V gave up 0 bases and J gave up 9 bases, with 12 bases separating them. DNA of the CDR3: TGTGCCAGCAGCTTAGCGGGGGCAAGGAGCACCATATATTTT. Translating it yields CASSLAGARSTIYF.

This chain links TRBV10-2 with TRBJ1-1; TRBD1 agrees at 9 bases. Germline assignment: CDR1 WSHSY and CDR2 SAAADI. J was trimmed by 2 bases and V by 4 bases; bases with no gene match: 5. This CDR3 spans 15 amino acids. CDR3 residues: CASSGMTGGNTEAFF. The CDR3 nucleotides read TGCGCCAGCAGTGGGATGACAGGGGGTAACACTGAAGCTTTCTTT.

The chain employs TRBV15 and TRBJ2-2; no clear D. Germline CDR1 is LNHNV and CDR2 is YYDKDF (reference sequence). The CDR3 has 13 residues. V lost 3 bases and J lost 8, with 10 bases in between. CDR3 nucleotides: TGTGCCACCAGCAGTGTGCCCCGGGGGGAGCTGTTTTTT. Protein product: CATSSVPRGELFF.

The V call is TRBV18, the J call TRBJ1-5, with D perhaps TRBD1 (5 bases). V lost 2 bases, J lost 9 bases, and 14 bases lay in between. Germline V gives CDR1 KGHSH, CDR2 LQKENI. CDR3 size: 14 residues. CDR3 bases: TGTGCCAGCTCACCAAACCAGGGCCCAAGGCCCCAGCATTTT. Protein: CASSPNQGPRPQHF.

The chain uses TRBV19 and TRBJ2-3, with D perhaps TRBD2 (6 bases). The CDR3 is 15 residues long. Germline loops: CDR1 LNHDA, CDR2 SQIVND (reference sequence). V gave up 3 bases and J gave up 4 bases, with 14 bases separating them. This CDR3 is CASSIGGIRADTQYF. The CDR3 nucleotides are TGTGCCAGTAGTATTGGCGGGATTAGGGCAGATACGCAGTATTTT.

The chain carries TRBV9 and TRBJ2-3, with 10 bases matching TRBD2. With V trimmed by 0 bases and J by 2 bases, 12 bases remained unmatched. CDR1 and CDR2 (germline): SGDLS, YYNGEE. CDR3 length equals 19 residues. The CDR3 DNA is TGTGCCAGCAGCGTAGCCCCTCTTGAGCGGGAGGGCCCCACAGATACGCAGTATTTT. Encoded protein: CASSVAPLEREGPTDTQYF.

The V and J genes are TRBV7-9 and TRBJ2-2; 7 positions match TRBD2. Germline CDR1 is SEHNR and CDR2 is FQNEAQ (reference sequence). The V and J ends lost 5 bases and 1 base, in that order; junction bases with no gene match: 7. This CDR3 contains 16 residues. The CDR3 loop reads CASSGRLAENTGELFF. The CDR3 region has the DNA TGTGCCAGCAGCGGTCGACTAGCAGAGAACACCGGGGAGCTGTTTTTT. The complete variable domain, with remaining parts taken from reference TRBV7-9 and TRBJ2-2, reads DTGVSQNPRHKITKRGQNVTFRCDPISEHNRLYWYRQTLGQGPEFLTYFQNEAQLEKSRLLSDRFSAERPKGSFSTLEIQRTEQGDSAMYLCASSGRLAENTGELFFGEGSRLTVL.

This clone was detected a few times. The V and J genes are TRBV28 and TRBJ1-4, with a tentative D call TRBD1 (5 bases). The V end lost 5 bases, the J end lost 3 bases, and 10 bases lay between the germline ends. The CDR3 spans 14 residues. Germline CDR1 is MDHEN and CDR2 is SYDVKM. Written as DNA, the CDR3 is TGTGCCAGCAGTCCCCTGACAGCTAATGAAAAACTGTTTTTT. This translates into CASSPLTANEKLFF. The whole variable domain, filled in from reference TRBV28 and TRBJ1-4, reads DVKVTQSSRYLVKRTGEKVFLECVQDMDHENMFWYRQDPGLGLRLIYFSYDVKMKEKGDIPEGYSVSREKKERFSLILESASTNQTSMYLCASSPLTANEKLFFGSGTQLSVL.

J is TRBJ2-1 and V is TRBV7-9, with D uncertain. This CDR3 has 16 residues. V was pared by 6 bases and J by 2 bases, with 17 bases between. Looked up from germline, CDR1 is SEHNR and CDR2 is FQNEAQ (reference sequence). CDR3 sequence (DNA): TGTGCCAGCAGGGGCGCTGTCCTCGGCGCCTACAATGAGCAGTTCTTC. Protein sequence: CASRGAVLGAYNEQFF.

This clone was observed a few times. The chain couples TRBV9 to TRBJ1-1; D unresolved. This CDR3 has 14 amino acids. CDR1 and CDR2 from the germline V gene are SGDLS and YYNGEE. V lost 3 bases to trimming and J lost 0 bases, with 9 bases between them. Here the CDR3 reads CASSDGSMNTEAFF. The CDR3 DNA reads as TGTGCCAGCAGCGACGGGAGCATGAACACTGAAGCTTTCTTT.

The V and J genes are TRBV3-1 (or the pseudogene TRBV3-2) and TRBJ1-4, with a tentative D call TRBD1 (6 bases). Germline V gene sequence: CDR1 LGHDT, CDR2 YNNKEL (reference sequence). CDR3 length: 15 residues. Trimming shortened V by 0 bases and J by 10 bases, and 15 bases separated the two germline ends. CDR3 in amino acids: CASSQEQGRGGKLFF. In DNA, the CDR3 is TGTGCCAGCAGCCAAGAACAGGGTAGGGGTGGAAAACTGTTTTTT.

The rearrangement links TRBV30 to TRBJ1-1; D ambiguous. CDR3 length equals 14 residues. Per germline, CDR1 GTSNPN and CDR2 SVGIG (reference sequence). The V and J ends lost 1 base and 6 bases respectively, with 15 bases between them. The CDR3 sequence: CAWSAPPSKAEAFF. CDR3 coding DNA: TGTGCCTGGAGTGCCCCGCCGAGTAAAGCTGAAGCTTTCTTT.

This clone was seen repeatedly, ten times or more. DNA of the CDR3: TGTGCCAGTAGTATTGCGACACAAGTACCCAGGGGCACTGAAGCTTTCTTT. Amino acids: CASSIATQVPRGTEAFF. The chain combines TRBV19 with TRBJ1-1, with D possibly being TRBD1 (6 bases). Germline CDR1 reads LNHDA; CDR2 reads SQIVND (reference sequence). Between the trimmed V and J ends, which lost 3 bases and 4 bases, there was a span of 21 bases. This CDR3 is built from 17 residues.

The chain couples TRBV28 to TRBJ1-1; D is unresolved. Trimming removed 3 bases at V and 7 bases at J, with 12 bases between. From germline, CDR1 is MDHEN and CDR2 SYDVKM. The CDR3 sequence is 13 residues long. The CDR3: CASSFRGGIEAFF. CDR3 nucleotide sequence: TGTGCCAGCAGTTTTCGGGGAGGGATTGAAGCTTTCTTT.

The V call is TRBV25-1, the J call TRBJ1-1; perhaps TRBD1 as D (6 bases). The length of the CDR3 is 15 residues. V shed 5 bases and J shed 3 bases, with 16 bases lying between them. Germline V CDR1 and CDR2: MGHDK, SYGVNS. The DNA for the CDR3 is TGTGCCAGCAGTAAATTAGGAGGGGGGGACACTGAAGCTTTCTTT. Translation gives CASSKLGGGDTEAFF.

This clone has just a few counts. The V call is TRBV7-2, the J call TRBJ1-1, with D tentatively TRBD1 (6 bases). The V gene lost 4 bases and the J gene lost 5 bases, with 14 bases spanning the gap. The germline V gene has CDR1 SGHTA and CDR2 FQGNSA. CDR3 length: 14 amino acids. For the CDR3, the DNA is TGTGCCAGCAGCTACCAGGGGATGGGAACTGAAGCTTTCTTT. This codes for CASSYQGMGTEAFF. The variable domain in full, completed from reference TRBV7-2 and TRBJ1-1, reads GAGVSQSPSNKVTEKGKDVELRCDPISGHTALYWYRQSLGQGLEFLIYFQGNSAPDKSGLPSDRFSAERTGGSVSTLTIQRTQQEDSAVYLCASSYQGMGTEAFFGQGTRLTVV.

J is TRBJ2-2 and V is TRBV29-1, with D tentatively TRBD2 (6 bases). V gave up 3 bases and J gave up 4 bases, with 15 bases separating them. The CDR3 runs to 15 residues. Germline-derived CDR1 and CDR2 are SQVTM and ANQGSEA. CDR3 amino acids: CSVEGGEGGTGELFF. The CDR3 nucleotides are TGCAGCGTTGAGGGAGGAGAGGGTGGCACCGGGGAGCTGTTTTTT.

CDR3 region: CASSLERTGRNSPLHF. In DNA form, the CDR3 reads TGTGCCAGCAGCCTGGAACGGACAGGGCGGAATTCACCCCTCCACTTT. The chain carries TRBV7-9 and TRBJ1-6; the match to TRBD1 covers 8 bases. Germline V gene sequence: CDR1 SEHNR, CDR2 FQNEAQ (reference sequence). This CDR3 comprises 16 residues. With V trimmed by 5 bases and J by 7 bases, 10 bases remained unmatched. Full variable domain (remainder filled in from reference TRBV7-9 and TRBJ1-6): DTGVSQNPRHKITKRGQNVTFRCDPISEHNRLYWYRQTLGQGPEFLTYFQNEAQLEKSRLLSDRFSAERPKGSFSTLEIQRTEQGDSAMYLCASSLERTGRNSPLHFGNGTRLTVT.

There are a few counts of this clone. The genes are TRBV5-1 and TRBJ1-2; D unresolved. The germline V gene has CDR1 SGHRS and CDR2 YFSETQ. This CDR3 has 13 residues. V lost 1 base and J lost 8, with 12 bases in between. CDR3 nucleotide sequence: TGCGCCAGCAGCTTGCGGGCAGAGCGGGGCTACACCTTC. It encodes CASSLRAERGYTF. The whole variable domain, filled in from reference TRBV5-1 and TRBJ1-2, reads KAGVTQTPRYLIKTRGQQVTLSCSPISGHRSVSWYQQTPGQGLQFLFEYFSETQRNKGNFPGRFSGRQFSNSRSEMNVSTLELGDSALYLCASSLRAERGYTFGSGTRLTVV.

The V and J genes are TRBV7-2 and TRBJ2-2, with TRBD1 matching 10 bases. The CDR3 covers 16 residues. J lost 4 bases, V lost 1 base, and 3 bases had no gene match. Germline assignment: CDR1 SGHTA and CDR2 FQGNSA. CDR3 DNA sequence: TGTGCCAGCAGCTTAGTAGGGACAGGGGCCACCGGGGAGCTGTTTTTT. Residues: CASSLVGTGATGELFF.

This clone was counted a single time. The chain employs TRBV12-5 and TRBJ1-2, with 7 bases matching TRBD1. With V trimmed by 3 bases and J by 4 bases, 2 bases remained unmatched. CDR3 length: 13 amino acids. Per the germline V gene, CDR1 is LGHNT and CDR2 is FRNRAP. The CDR3 coding sequence is TGTGCTAGTGGTTTCGGGGACAGCTATGGCTACACCTTC. Residues: CASGFGDSYGYTF.

The chain recombines TRBV3-1 (or the pseudogene TRBV3-2) with TRBJ1-6; unclear D gene. The germline CDR1 and CDR2 sequences are LGHDT and YNNKEL (reference sequence). Deletions cut 1 base from V and 6 bases from J, with 10 bases between. CDR3 size: 15 residues. The CDR3 DNA is TGTGCCAGCAGCCAAGGGGGAGGGTCTAATTCACCCCTCCACTTT. It translates to CASSQGGGSNSPLHF.

The chain couples TRBV3-1 (or the pseudogene TRBV3-2) to TRBJ2-1; D is perhaps TRBD2 (5 bases). This CDR3 is 15 amino acids long. The germline gives CDR1 LGHDT, CDR2 YNNKEL (reference sequence). V lost 0 bases, J lost 1 base, and 7 bases lay in between. The DNA for the CDR3 is TGTGCCAGCAGCCAAGAAAGCGGATCCTACAATGAGCAGTTCTTC. This codes for CASSQESGSYNEQFF.

J is TRBJ2-7 and V is TRBV5-1; TRBD2 matches at 7 bases. The CDR3 spans 14 residues. Germline trimming cut 4 bases from V and 2 bases from J; bases unmatched to any gene: 6. The germline CDR1 and CDR2 sequences are SGHRS and YFSETQ. The CDR3 here is CASSPSGVTYEQYF. For the CDR3, the DNA is TGCGCCAGCAGCCCCAGCGGGGTAACCTACGAGCAGTACTTC.

This chain uses TRBV5-1 with TRBJ1-1, with D possibly being TRBD1 (6 bases). Germline V lookup: CDR1 SGHRS, CDR2 YFSETQ. The ends were cut back, 4 bases at V and 6 bases at J, with 16 bases in the middle. The CDR3 runs to 14 residues. The CDR3 coding sequence is TGCGCCAGCAGCGATCCCCTCAGGGGCCCTGAAGCTTTCTTT. Amino acids: CASSDPLRGPEAFF.

This rearrangement joins TRBV5-1 to TRBJ2-1; 7 positions agree with TRBD2. The V gene's germline CDR1 is SGHRS and CDR2 YFSETQ. The CDR3 covers 15 residues. J lost 7 bases, V lost 4 bases, and 11 bases had no gene match. The CDR3 coding sequence is TGCGCCAGCAGCCCGGCGGGAGAGACTACGAATGAGCAGTTCTTC. Encoded protein: CASSPAGETTNEQFF.

This chain uses TRBV18 with TRBJ1-5; TRBD1 aligns across 10 bases. V shed 0 bases, J shed 0 bases, and the junction held 8 bases outside the gene matches. Germline lookup yields CDR1 KGHSH and CDR2 LQKENI. The CDR3 extends over 19 amino acids. CDR3 sequence: CASSPPRDRGPYSNQPQHF. CDR3 DNA sequence: TGTGCCAGCTCACCACCCCGGGACAGGGGCCCCTATAGCAATCAGCCCCAGCATTTT.